This TCR beta chain was recorded in a study of blood T cell repertoires in COVID-19. The assay was immunoSEQ multiplex PCR, and TCRdb's table has in-frame clones only and misses some. Of around 200,000 clones in the sample, more than 80% were seen once. The CDR3 has 16 residues. Trimming stripped 4 bases from V and 10 bases from J, with 20 bases between. The germline CDR1 and CDR2 sequences are LNHDA and SQIVND (reference sequence). The sequencing sample was made of PBMCs or T cells enriched from blood (not recorded which). The clonotype originates from a young man who had recovered from COVID-19. This chain joins TRBV19 and TRBJ1-6; D perhaps matches TRBD1 (6 bases). The CDR3, as DNA: TGTGCCAGTAGTACCACAGGGTGGGGGTCATCATCACCCCTCCACTTT. This sequence encodes CASSTTGWGSSSPLHF.